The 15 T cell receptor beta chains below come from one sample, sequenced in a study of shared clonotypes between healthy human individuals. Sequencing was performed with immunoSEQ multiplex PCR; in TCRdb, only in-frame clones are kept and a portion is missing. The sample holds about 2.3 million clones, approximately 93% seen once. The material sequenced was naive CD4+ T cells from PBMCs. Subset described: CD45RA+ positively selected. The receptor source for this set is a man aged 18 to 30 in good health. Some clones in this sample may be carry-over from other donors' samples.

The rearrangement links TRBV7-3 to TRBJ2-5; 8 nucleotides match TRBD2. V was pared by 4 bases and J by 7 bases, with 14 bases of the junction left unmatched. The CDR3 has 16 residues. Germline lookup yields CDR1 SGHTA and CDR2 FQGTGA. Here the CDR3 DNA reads TGTGCCAGCAGCTCGGGGCTAGCGGGCGCAGTGGGGACCCAGTACTTC. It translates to CASSSGLAGAVGTQYF.

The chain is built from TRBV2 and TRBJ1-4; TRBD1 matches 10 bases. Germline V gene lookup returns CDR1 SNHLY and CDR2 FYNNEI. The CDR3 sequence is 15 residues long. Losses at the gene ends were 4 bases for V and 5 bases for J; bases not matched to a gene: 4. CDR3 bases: TGTGCCAGCAGTGCTAGGGACAGGGGAAATGAAAAACTGTTTTTT. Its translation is CASSARDRGNEKLFF.

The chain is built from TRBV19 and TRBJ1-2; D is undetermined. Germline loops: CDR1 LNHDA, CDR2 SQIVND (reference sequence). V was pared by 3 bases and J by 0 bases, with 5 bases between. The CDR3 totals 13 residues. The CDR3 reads CASSMGPNYGYTF. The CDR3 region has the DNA TGTGCCAGTAGTATGGGTCCTAACTATGGCTACACCTTC. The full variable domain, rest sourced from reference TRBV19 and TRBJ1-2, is DGGITQSPKYLFRKEGQNVTLSCEQNLNHDAMYWYRQDPGQGLRLIYYSQIVNDFQKGDIAEGYSVSREKKESFPLTVTSAQKNPTAFYLCASSMGPNYGYTFGSGTRLTVV.

The CDR3 loop is CASSKANGSGGQGRNQPQHF. CDR3 nucleotides: TGTGCCAGCAGCAAAGCGAATGGTTCAGGGGGCCAGGGGAGAAATCAGCCCCAGCATTTT. The chain has TRBV21-1 and TRBJ1-5; the D segment call TRBD1 is taken from the table without a DNA check. TRBV21-1 is tagged as a pseudogene. The CDR3 consists of 20 residues.

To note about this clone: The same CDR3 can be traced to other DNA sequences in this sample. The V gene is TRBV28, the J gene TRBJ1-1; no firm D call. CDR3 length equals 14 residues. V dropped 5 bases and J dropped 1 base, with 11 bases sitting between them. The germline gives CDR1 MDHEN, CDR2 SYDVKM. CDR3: CASSPGGRNTEAFF. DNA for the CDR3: TGTGCCAGCAGTCCGGGAGGGAGGAACACTGAAGCTTTCTTT. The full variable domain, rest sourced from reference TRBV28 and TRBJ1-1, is DVKVTQSSRYLVKRTGEKVFLECVQDMDHENMFWYRQDPGLGLRLIYFSYDVKMKEKGDIPEGYSVSREKKERFSLILESASTNQTSMYLCASSPGGRNTEAFFGQGTRLTVV.

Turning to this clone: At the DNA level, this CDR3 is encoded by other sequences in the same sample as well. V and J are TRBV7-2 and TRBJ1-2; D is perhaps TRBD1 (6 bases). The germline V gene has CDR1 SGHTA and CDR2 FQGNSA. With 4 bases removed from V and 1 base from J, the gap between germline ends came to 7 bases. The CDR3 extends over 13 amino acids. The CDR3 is CASSYRVNYGYTF. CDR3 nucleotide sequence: TGTGCCAGCAGCTACAGGGTTAACTATGGCTACACCTTC.

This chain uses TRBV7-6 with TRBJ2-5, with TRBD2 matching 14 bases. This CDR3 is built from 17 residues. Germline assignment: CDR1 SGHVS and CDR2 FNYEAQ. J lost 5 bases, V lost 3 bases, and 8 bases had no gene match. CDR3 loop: CASSLTSGRAGTETQYF. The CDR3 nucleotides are TGTGCCAGCAGCTTGACTAGCGGGAGGGCCGGAACGGAGACCCAGTACTTC.

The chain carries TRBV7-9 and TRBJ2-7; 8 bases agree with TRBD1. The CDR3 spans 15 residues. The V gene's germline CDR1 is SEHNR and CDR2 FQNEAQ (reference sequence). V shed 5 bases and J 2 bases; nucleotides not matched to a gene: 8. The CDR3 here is CASSPRTGPPYEQYF. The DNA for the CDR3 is TGTGCCAGCAGCCCCCGGACAGGGCCTCCCTACGAGCAGTACTTC. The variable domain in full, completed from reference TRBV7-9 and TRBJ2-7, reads DTGVSQNPRHKITKRGQNVTFRCDPISEHNRLYWYRQTLGQGPEFLTYFQNEAQLEKSRLLSDRFSAERPKGSFSTLEIQRTEQGDSAMYLCASSPRTGPPYEQYFGPGTRLTVT.

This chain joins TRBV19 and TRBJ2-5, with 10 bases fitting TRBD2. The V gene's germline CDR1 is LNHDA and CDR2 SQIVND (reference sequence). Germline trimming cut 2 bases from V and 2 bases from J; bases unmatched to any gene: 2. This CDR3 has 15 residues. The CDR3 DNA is TGTGCCAGTAGTATACTAGCGGGAGTACAAGAGACCCAGTACTTC. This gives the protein CASSILAGVQETQYF. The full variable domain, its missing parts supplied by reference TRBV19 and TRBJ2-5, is DGGITQSPKYLFRKEGQNVTLSCEQNLNHDAMYWYRQDPGQGLRLIYYSQIVNDFQKGDIAEGYSVSREKKESFPLTVTSAQKNPTAFYLCASSILAGVQETQYFGPGTRLLVL.

DNA of the CDR3: TGTGCCAGCAGCTTAATCAGGGAACTAACGCAAGAGACCCAGTACTTC. Amino acid sequence: CASSLIRELTQETQYF. J is TRBJ2-5 and V is TRBV7-9; tentative D call: TRBD1 (5 bases). In germline, CDR1 is SEHNR, CDR2 FQNEAQ (reference sequence). CDR3 length: 16 amino acids. The ends were cut back, 2 bases at V and 2 bases at J, with 15 bases in the middle.

The DNA for the CDR3 is TGTGCCAGCAGCCGGGCCCCCGGACTGAACAATGAGCAGTTCTTC. Translating it yields CASSRAPGLNNEQFF. The V and J genes are TRBV5-4 and TRBJ2-1, with D possibly being TRBD2 (5 bases). The CDR3 spans 15 residues. Trimming removed 4 bases from V and 5 bases from J, with 16 bases in between. From germline, CDR1 is SGHNT and CDR2 YYREEE (reference sequence).

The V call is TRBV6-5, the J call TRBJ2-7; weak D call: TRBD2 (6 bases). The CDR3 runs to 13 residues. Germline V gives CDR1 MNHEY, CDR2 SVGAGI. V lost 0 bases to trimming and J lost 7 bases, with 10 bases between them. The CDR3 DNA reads TGTGCCAGCAGTTACTCGCCCGGGGGAGAGCAGTACTTC. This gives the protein CASSYSPGGEQYF.

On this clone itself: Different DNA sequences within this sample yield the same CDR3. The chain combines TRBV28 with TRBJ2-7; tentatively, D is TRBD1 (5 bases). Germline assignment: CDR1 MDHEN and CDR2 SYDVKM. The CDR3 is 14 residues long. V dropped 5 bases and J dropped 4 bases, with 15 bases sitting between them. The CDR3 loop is CASSPQGLRYEQYF. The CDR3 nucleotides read TGTGCCAGCAGTCCGCAGGGTTTACGATACGAGCAGTACTTC. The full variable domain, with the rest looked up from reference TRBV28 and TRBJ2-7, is DVKVTQSSRYLVKRTGEKVFLECVQDMDHENMFWYRQDPGLGLRLIYFSYDVKMKEKGDIPEGYSVSREKKERFSLILESASTNQTSMYLCASSPQGLRYEQYFGPGTRLTVT.

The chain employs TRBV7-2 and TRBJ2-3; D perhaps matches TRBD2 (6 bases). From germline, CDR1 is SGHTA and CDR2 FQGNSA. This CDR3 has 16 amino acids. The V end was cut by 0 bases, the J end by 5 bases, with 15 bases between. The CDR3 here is CASSLALGLLQDTQYF. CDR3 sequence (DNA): TGTGCCAGCAGCTTAGCCTTGGGACTGCTACAAGATACGCAGTATTTT.

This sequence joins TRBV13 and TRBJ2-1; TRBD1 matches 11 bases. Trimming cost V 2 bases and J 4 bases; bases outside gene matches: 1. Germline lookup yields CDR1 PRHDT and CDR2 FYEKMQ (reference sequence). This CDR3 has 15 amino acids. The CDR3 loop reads CASSLWDRGYNEQFF. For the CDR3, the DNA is TGTGCCAGCAGCTTATGGGACAGGGGGTACAATGAGCAGTTCTTC.